A single sample gave rise to the 6 T cell receptor beta chains below, sequenced in a study of CD8 T cells in ankylosing spondylitis. MiXCR, applied by TCRdb to the 5' RACE reads, yields one record per CDR3 protein. The sample holds around 230,000 distinct CDR3 sequences; around 8% are singletons and the top ten take more than 4%. Sequenced: blood, either unsorted or a sorted T cell fraction (not recorded which). Receptor source: a female donor with ankylosing spondylitis or in good health (not recorded which).

As to this clonotype: A much larger clone is a single base away; this may be a read error. The chain uses TRBV28 and TRBJ2-5, with D unresolved. Trimming stripped 11 bases from V and 7 bases from J, with 14 bases between. Looked up from germline, CDR1 is MDHEN and CDR2 is SYDVKM. The CDR3 runs to 11 residues. The CDR3: CAGTQSRTQYF. CDR3 DNA: TGTGCCGGCACACAGTCCCGGACCCAGTACTTC.

There are a few counts of this clonotype. This chain links TRBV10-3 with TRBJ1-1; TRBD1 might be the D (5 bases). Looked up from germline, CDR1 is ENHRY and CDR2 is SYGVKD. V was pared by 0 bases and J by 4 bases, with 6 bases between. This CDR3 contains 13 residues. The CDR3 protein is CAISESQATEAFF. The CDR3 coding sequence is TGTGCCATCAGTGAGTCACAGGCCACTGAAGCTTTCTTT.

This clonotype was recorded many times. The gene calls are TRBV6-2 or TRBV6-3 and TRBJ1-5, with 9 bases matching TRBD1. With V trimmed by 2 bases and J by 0 bases, 8 bases remained unmatched. Germline CDR1 and CDR2: MNHEY and SVGEGT. The CDR3 extends over 18 amino acids. For the CDR3, the DNA is TGTGCCAGCAGTTACACCCCGGGACAGGGAGATAGCAATCAGCCCCAGCATTTT. This translates into CASSYTPGQGDSNQPQHF.

In its sample, this clonotype was seen many times. The chain is built from TRBV11-2 and TRBJ2-3; 10 bases line up with TRBD2. The V gene's germline CDR1 is SGHAT and CDR2 FQNNGV. The junction had 10 bases not matched to a gene; V was cut back by 4 bases and J by 0 bases. CDR3 length equals 18 residues. CDR3 in amino acids: CASSSPGTSAFSTDTQYF. CDR3 bases: TGTGCCAGCAGCTCCCCCGGGACTAGCGCTTTTAGCACAGATACGCAGTATTTT.

This clonotype has ten or more counts. The V gene is TRBV6-2 or TRBV6-3, the J gene TRBJ2-1, with 12 bases aligning to TRBD2. The J segment lost 6 bases and the V segment lost 0 bases, leaving 15 bases of the junction unmatched. CDR3 length: 20 amino acids. CDR1 is MNHEY and CDR2 is SVGEGT in the germline V gene. CDR3 coding DNA: TGTGCCAGCAGTTACTCGGGTCTAGCGGGAGGGCTTGCCTGGGGCAATGAGCAGTTCTTC. Amino acid sequence: CASSYSGLAGGLAWGNEQFF.

V gene TRBV21-1 combines with J gene TRBJ2-6; the table's D call TRBD1 went unverified against the DNA. TRBV21-1 is noted as a pseudogene. The CDR3 runs 17 residues. The CDR3 region is CASSKPGGRYGANVLTF. Here the CDR3 DNA reads TGTGCCAGCAGCAAGCCCGGGGGCAGATACGGGGCCAACGTCCTGACTTTC.